The 17 T cell receptor beta chains below come from one sample, sequenced in a study of blood T cell repertoires in COVID-19. Generated by immunoSEQ multiplex PCR, the TCRdb table keeps only in-frame clones and is missing some. The repertoire has approximately 160,000 clones, 80% of them found once; the top ten carry around 6.1%. The material sequenced was PBMCs or T cells enriched from blood (not recorded which). The receptors here all came from a middle-aged man who had recovered from COVID-19.

This clone has a single count. The chain recombines TRBV6-1 with TRBJ2-7, with 7 positions matching TRBD2. The CDR3 spans 14 residues. Germline-derived CDR1 and CDR2 are MNHNS and SASEGT. J gave up 6 bases and V 0 bases, and 5 bases lay outside the gene matches. The CDR3 loop reads CASSEAGGKGEQYF. The CDR3 coding sequence is TGTGCCAGCAGTGAAGCGGGAGGGAAAGGCGAGCAGTACTTC.

V gene TRBV21-1 combines with J gene TRBJ1-1; the table calls TRBD1, which could not be checked here. TRBV21-1 is a pseudogene locus. The CDR3 contains 15 residues. CDR3 nucleotide sequence: TGTGCCAGCAGAGACAGGGTGATAAGAAACACTGAAGCTTTCTTT. Translated: CASRDRVIRNTEAFF.

This clone was counted a few times. The sample holds other DNA sequences that translate to the same CDR3. This sequence joins TRBV3-1 (or the pseudogene TRBV3-2) and TRBJ1-5, with no clear D. Trimming cost V 4 bases and J 7 bases, with 11 bases left between them. CDR3 length: 13 amino acids. Germline loops: CDR1 LGHDT, CDR2 YNNKEL (reference sequence). CDR3 DNA: TGTGCCAGCAGCCCAGATGGAGGGCAGCCCCAGCATTTT. Amino acids: CASSPDGGQPQHF.

This clone was counted only a few times. The chain combines TRBV6-2 or TRBV6-3 with TRBJ2-3, with TRBD2 identical over 15 bases. V was pared by 5 bases and J by 4 bases, with 4 bases of the junction left unmatched. From germline, CDR1 is MNHEY and CDR2 SVGEGT. The CDR3 is made up of 16 amino acids. The CDR3 loop reads CASSHGLAGGPDTQYF. CDR3 nucleotides: TGTGCCAGCAGTCACGGACTAGCGGGGGGGCCAGATACGCAGTATTTT.

The V call is TRBV7-6, the J call TRBJ2-3; D perhaps matches TRBD1 (6 bases). V was pared by 5 bases and J by 4 bases, with 16 bases between. CDR1 is SGHVS and CDR2 is FNYEAQ in the germline V gene. The CDR3 runs 15 residues. In DNA form, the CDR3 reads TGTGCCAGCAGCCCGGAGGTGGGGGCTGCAGATACGCAGTATTTT. This codes for CASSPEVGAADTQYF.

The V call is TRBV30, the J call TRBJ2-5; D possibly corresponds to TRBD1 (5 bases). CDR3 length: 12 residues. The V gene's germline CDR1 is GTSNPN and CDR2 SVGIG (reference sequence). V lost 2 bases to trimming and J lost 5 bases, with 9 bases between them. CDR3 amino acids: CAWSRAGETQYF. CDR3 in DNA: TGTGCCTGGAGTAGGGCAGGGGAGACCCAGTACTTC. Complete variable domain (other parts from reference TRBV30 and TRBJ2-5): SQTIHQWPATLVQPVGSPLSLECTVEGTSNPNLYWYRQAAGRGLQLLFYSVGIGQISSEVPQNLSASRPQDRQFILSSKKLLLSDSGFYLCAWSRAGETQYFGPGTRLLVL.

V is TRBV9 and J is TRBJ1-4, with a weak D call TRBD1 (5 bases). Trimming removed 0 bases from V and 7 bases from J, with 13 bases in between. CDR3 size: 15 residues. Germline CDR1 SGDLS, CDR2 YYNGEE. The CDR3 nucleotides are TGTGCCAGCAGCGTAGAAGGCAGGGTCGGTGAAAAACTGTTTTTT. Translating it yields CASSVEGRVGEKLFF. The complete variable domain, with remaining parts taken from reference TRBV9 and TRBJ1-4, reads DSGVTQTPKHLITATGQRVTLRCSPRSGDLSVYWYQQSLDQGLQFLIQYYNGEERAKGNILERFSAQQFPDLHSELNLSSLELGDSALYFCASSVEGRVGEKLFFGSGTQLSVL.

This clone showed up just a few times. The genes are TRBV24-1 and TRBJ2-3; 8 bases are shared with TRBD1. V lost 8 bases to trimming and J lost 3 bases; unmatched junction nucleotides: 3. Germline CDR1 reads KGHDR; CDR2 reads SFDVKD. The CDR3 runs to 13 residues. Written as DNA, the CDR3 is TGTGCCACCAAGACAGGGGAGACAGATACGCAGTATTTT. Translated, it gives CATKTGETDTQYF.

The rearrangement links TRBV24-1 to TRBJ2-1, with D unresolved. Germline V gene data show CDR1 as KGHDR and CDR2 as SFDVKD. The CDR3 sequence is 14 residues long. V shed 3 bases and J shed 8 bases, with 13 bases lying between them. The CDR3 nucleotides are TGTGCCACCAGTGATACGACTCAATGGGATGAGCAGTTCTTC. It translates to CATSDTTQWDEQFF.

V is TRBV12-3 or TRBV12-4 and J is TRBJ2-7, with 7 bases matching TRBD1. The CDR3 is 12 residues long. V shed 5 bases, J shed 6 bases, and the junction held 4 bases outside the gene matches. CDR3 region: CASSIDRVEQYF. CDR3 nucleotide sequence: TGTGCCAGCAGTATTGACAGGGTCGAGCAGTACTTC.

This chain links TRBV29-1 with TRBJ2-5, with no clear D. The CDR3 has 12 residues. V lost 5 bases to trimming and J lost 3 bases, with 10 bases between them. Germline CDR1 is SQVTM and CDR2 is ANQGSEA. In DNA, the CDR3 is TGCAGCGTTTGCGGTTTGGAAGAGACCCAGTACTTC. It translates to CSVCGLEETQYF. Supplemented by reference TRBV29-1 and TRBJ2-5, the full variable domain reads SAVISQKPSRDICQRGTSLTIQCQVDSQVTMMFWYRQQPGQSLTLIATANQGSEATYESGFVIDKFPISRPNLTFSTLTVSNMSPEDSSIYLCSVCGLEETQYFGPGTRLLVL.

This chain joins TRBV7-3 and TRBJ2-1; TRBD1 agrees at 7 bases. The germline V gene has CDR1 SGHTA and CDR2 FQGTGA. V lost 2 bases and J lost 2; bases outside the gene matches: 3. The CDR3 is made up of 15 amino acids. The chain's CDR3 is CASSLLQGAYNEQFF. DNA for the CDR3: TGTGCCAGCAGCTTACTCCAGGGGGCCTACAATGAGCAGTTCTTC.

The rearrangement joins TRBV21-1 to TRBJ1-4. TRBV21-1 is a listed pseudogene. The CDR3 spans 14 residues. The CDR3 loop is CASSNGSTNEKLFF. The CDR3 DNA follows: TGTGCCAGCAGCAACGGTTCAACTAATGAAAAACTGTTTTTT.

The rearrangement joins TRBV9 to TRBJ2-3; 8 bases agree with TRBD2. With V trimmed by 0 bases and J by 5 bases, 11 bases remained unmatched. The CDR3 spans 17 residues. Germline-derived CDR1 and CDR2 are SGDLS and YYNGEE. CDR3 sequence: CASSVGALGGAGDTQYF. In DNA, the CDR3 is TGTGCCAGCAGCGTAGGGGCTCTCGGGGGGGCCGGAGATACGCAGTATTTT.

This chain links TRBV19 with TRBJ2-1; 7 bases agree with TRBD1. The CDR3 consists of 16 residues. In germline, CDR1 is LNHDA, CDR2 SQIVND (reference sequence). With V trimmed by 7 bases and J by 2 bases, 11 bases remained unmatched. The CDR3 nucleotides read TGTGCCAGTATATCGGATGGGGACAGACCCTACAATGAGCAGTTCTTC. Protein product: CASISDGDRPYNEQFF.

The rearrangement links TRBV2 to TRBJ2-2, with TRBD2 matching 13 bases. The V segment lost 7 bases and the J segment 0 bases; nucleotides outside the gene matches: 8. Germline assignment: CDR1 SNHLY and CDR2 FYNNEI. The CDR3 covers 18 residues. CDR3 nucleotides: TGTGCCAGCAAGGGACTAGCGGGATACCTCTCGAACACCGGGGAGCTGTTTTTT. Protein: CASKGLAGYLSNTGELFF.

This clone was seen a few times. The chain has TRBV7-3 and TRBJ1-1; D is possibly TRBD1 (6 bases). The CDR3 is 14 residues long. The germline V gene encodes CDR1 SGHTA and CDR2 FQGTGA. Trimming left V 1 base short and J 1 base short, with 7 bases between. The CDR3 DNA reads TGTGCCAGCAGCTTAAGGGGACAGAACACTGAAGCTTTCTTT. Its translation: CASSLRGQNTEAFF.